This TCR beta chain comes out of a study of cytomegalovirus exposure and HLA in healthy donors. Germline V gene lookup returns CDR1 KGHSH and CDR2 LQKENI. V was pared by 3 bases and J by 7 bases, with 12 bases between. The CDR3 runs 14 residues. Both 60 Vbeta primers and 13 Jbeta primers went into the PCR. Profiling relied on immunoSEQ multiplex PCR, and the TCRdb table lists in-frame clones only, not all of them. The data show about 98,000 clones, 75% to 85% seen once. Sequencing was carried out using PBMCs. The rearrangement joins TRBV18 to TRBJ2-2; D not resolved. The receptor comes from a man aged 18 to 30 in good health and CMV-seropositive. The CDR3 DNA follows: TGTGCCAGCTCACCGGCTAGTCTGATCGGGGAGCTGTTTTTT. Protein sequence: CASSPASLIGELFF.